This T cell receptor (beta chain) was identified during a study of blood T cell repertoires in COVID-19. Background on the study: T cells, B-cell-depleted T cells, or PBMCs provided the cDNA or gDNA that served as material.

Per the study methods: By means of reference gene primer amplification, nucleated cell counts were estimated. TCRdb's copy holds only in-frame clones and misses some; the assay was immunoSEQ multiplex PCR. From that table come the V and J calls and clone size; the DNA was used to work out D and trimming. The sample shows 150,000 to 200,000 clones, approximately 90% of them seen only once. This clone was seen just once. V lost 1 base, J lost 7 bases, and 6 bases stayed unmatched. Germline-derived CDR1 and CDR2 are MNHEY and SMNVEV (reference sequence). The CDR3 contains 15 residues. The material sequenced was peripheral blood. This sequence originates from a man younger than 45 with COVID-19, enrolled during active disease. The rearrangement joins TRBV27 to TRBJ1-2, with 10 bases matching TRBD1. Here the CDR3 reads CASSLFGTGAGGYTF. The CDR3 DNA reads as TGTGCCAGCAGTTTATTTGGGACAGGGGCGGGTGGCTACACCTTC.